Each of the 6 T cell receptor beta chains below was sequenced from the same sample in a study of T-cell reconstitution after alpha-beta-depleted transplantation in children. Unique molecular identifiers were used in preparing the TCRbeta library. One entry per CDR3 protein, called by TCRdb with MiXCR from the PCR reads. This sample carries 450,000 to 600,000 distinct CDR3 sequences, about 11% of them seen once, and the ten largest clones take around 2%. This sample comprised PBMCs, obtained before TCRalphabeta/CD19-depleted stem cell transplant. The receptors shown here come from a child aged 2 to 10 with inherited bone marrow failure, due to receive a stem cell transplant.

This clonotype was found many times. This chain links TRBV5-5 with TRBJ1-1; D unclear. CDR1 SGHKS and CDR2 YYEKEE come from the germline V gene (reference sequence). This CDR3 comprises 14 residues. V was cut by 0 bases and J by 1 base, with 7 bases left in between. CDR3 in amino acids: CASSLDLTNTEAFF. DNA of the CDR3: TGTGCCAGCAGCTTGGACCTTACGAACACTGAAGCTTTCTTT.

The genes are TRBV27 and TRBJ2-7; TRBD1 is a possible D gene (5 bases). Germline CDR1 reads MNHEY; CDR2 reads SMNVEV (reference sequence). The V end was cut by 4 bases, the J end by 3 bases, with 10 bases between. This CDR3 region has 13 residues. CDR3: CASSSSGFYEQYF. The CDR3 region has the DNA TGTGCCAGCAGTTCTTCAGGGTTCTACGAGCAGTACTTC.

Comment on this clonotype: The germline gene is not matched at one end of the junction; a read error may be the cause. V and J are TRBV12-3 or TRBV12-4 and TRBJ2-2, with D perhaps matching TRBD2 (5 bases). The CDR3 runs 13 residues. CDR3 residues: CASSLVNTGEQFF. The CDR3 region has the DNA TGTGCCAGCAGTTTGGTGAACACCGGGGAGCAGTTTTTT.

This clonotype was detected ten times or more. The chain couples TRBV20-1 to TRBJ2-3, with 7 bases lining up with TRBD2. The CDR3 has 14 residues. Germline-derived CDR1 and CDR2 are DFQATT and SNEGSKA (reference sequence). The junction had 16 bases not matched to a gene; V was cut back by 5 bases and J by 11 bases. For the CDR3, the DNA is TGCAGTGCTGGAGCCGGCGGGAGACTTGAGGAGCAGTATTTT. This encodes CSAGAGGRLEEQYF.

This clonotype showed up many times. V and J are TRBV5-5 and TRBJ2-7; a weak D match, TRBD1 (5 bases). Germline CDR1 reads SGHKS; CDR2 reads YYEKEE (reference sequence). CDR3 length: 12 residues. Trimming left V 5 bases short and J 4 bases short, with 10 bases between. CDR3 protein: CASSGARYEQYF. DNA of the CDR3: TGTGCCAGCAGTGGGGCGAGGTACGAGCAGTACTTC. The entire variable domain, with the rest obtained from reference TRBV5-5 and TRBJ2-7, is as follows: DAGVTQSPTHLIKTRGQQVTLRCSPISGHKSVSWYQQVLGQGPQFIFQYYEKEERGRGNFPDRFSARQFPNYSSELNVNALLLGDSALYLCASSGARYEQYFGPGTRLTVT.

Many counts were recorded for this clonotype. CDR3 region: CASSITGTGGYEQYF. The CDR3 bases are TGCGCCAGCAGCATAACCGGGACAGGGGGATACGAGCAGTACTTC. The V and J genes are TRBV10-2 and TRBJ2-7, with TRBD1 matching over 11 bases. In germline, CDR1 is WSHSY, CDR2 SAAADI. The trim removed 6 bases at V and 4 bases at J, leaving 8 bases unmatched. The CDR3 runs to 15 residues.